The entry below gives a single TCR beta chain sequence along with its context. Its antigen is currently unknown. Vbeta (60) and Jbeta (13) primers were used in the PCR. Clones were read by immunoSEQ multiplex PCR, and TCRdb kept only the in-frame ones, dropping some. The table includes 150,000 to 200,000 clones, about 80% detected once. The source of the sample is a study of cytomegalovirus exposure and HLA in healthy donors. The CDR3 covers 17 residues. The germline CDR1 and CDR2 sequences are LNHDA and SQIVND (reference sequence). Trimming removed 5 bases at V and 0 bases at J, with 17 bases between. General study findings and limits: The study listed 164 cytomegalovirus-associated TCR beta chains. Equally common other TCR beta chains were less clonally expanded than HLA-associated ones, a later analysis found.

Sequencing was carried out using PBMCs. This TCR was sampled from a man in his late teens or twenties in good health and CMV-seropositive. The genes are TRBV19 and TRBJ1-5; D not certain. The CDR3 loop is CASSSKAAAYSNQPQHF. The DNA for the CDR3 is TGTGCCAGTAGTTCCAAGGCCGCGGCTTATAGCAATCAGCCCCAGCATTTT. The whole variable domain, filled in from reference TRBV19 and TRBJ1-5, reads DGGITQSPKYLFRKEGQNVTLSCEQNLNHDAMYWYRQDPGQGLRLIYYSQIVNDFQKGDIAEGYSVSREKKESFPLTVTSAQKNPTAFYLCASSSKAAAYSNQPQHFGDGTRLSIL.